One and the same sample provided the 16 T cell receptor beta chains below, sequenced in a study of spatial heterogeneity in lung cancer. One entry per CDR3 protein results from TCRdb running MiXCR on the 5' RACE reads. The sample consists of fewer than 45,000 distinct CDR3 sequences, under 8% of them appearing once. The time point: sample taken at primary tumor resection. The material sequenced was PBMCs, taken at surgery. These receptors originate from a female donor with early-stage non-small cell lung cancer.

This sequence joins TRBV5-1 and TRBJ2-7, with TRBD2 as a possible D gene (7 bases). The CDR3 spans 15 residues. The germline V and J ends were trimmed by 0 bases and 0 bases, with 10 bases remaining between them. Germline CDR1 and CDR2: SGHRS and YFSETQ. The CDR3 loop reads CASSLEAGASYEQYF. The CDR3 DNA follows: TGCGCCAGCAGCTTGGAGGCGGGGGCCTCCTACGAGCAGTACTTC.

This clonotype was found many times. This rearrangement joins TRBV6-2 or TRBV6-3 to TRBJ2-4; TRBD2 matches 10 bases. The germline gives CDR1 MNHEY, CDR2 SVGEGT. With 10 bases clipped from V and 2 bases from J, the junction kept 5 bases outside the gene matches. This CDR3 contains 14 residues. In nucleotides, the CDR3 is TGTGCCACGGTAGCGGGAGGTTCCAAAAACATTCAGTACTTC. This codes for CATVAGGSKNIQYF.

This clonotype is deemed medium-sized (0.01 to 0.1%). The rearrangement uses TRBV5-1 and TRBJ2-5; tentative D call: TRBD1 (6 bases). With 1 base removed from V and 5 bases from J, the gap between germline ends came to 12 bases. This CDR3 has 14 amino acids. The germline gives CDR1 SGHRS, CDR2 YFSETQ. The CDR3, as DNA: TGCGCCAGCAGCTTGTGGCAGGGGCCCGAGACCCAGTACTTC. Translation gives CASSLWQGPETQYF.

This clonotype was picked up many times. The V gene is TRBV23-1, the J gene TRBJ2-3, with a tentative D call TRBD2 (6 bases). TRBV23-1 is an open reading frame, and its role is uncertain. The CDR3 sequence is 17 residues long. V was clipped by 3 bases and J by 4 bases, with 20 bases between them. In DNA, the CDR3 is TGCGCCAGCAGTCAGGTTCTCGAGCAGGGAGGCGCAGATACGCAGTATTTT. This gives the protein CASSQVLEQGGADTQYF.

The table lists this clonotype with many counts. The V gene is TRBV7-3, the J gene TRBJ2-7; a weak D match, TRBD2 (7 bases). This CDR3 has 13 amino acids. Germline assignment: CDR1 SGHTA and CDR2 FQGTGA. V was cut by 4 bases and J by 5 bases, with 12 bases left in between. Here the CDR3 DNA reads TGTGCCAGCAGCTCCCGCGGGGGCCACGAGCAGTACTTC. Amino acids: CASSSRGGHEQYF. Variable domain in full (rest from reference TRBV7-3 and TRBJ2-7): GAGVSQTPSNKVTEKGKYVELRCDPISGHTALYWYRQSLGQGPEFLIYFQGTGAADDSGLPNDRFFAVRPEGSVSTLKIQRTERGDSAVYLCASSSRGGHEQYFGPGTRLTVT.

This clonotype was seen only a few times. This chain connects TRBV5-1 to TRBJ2-1; the match to TRBD1 covers 10 bases. The V segment lost 2 bases and the J segment 9 bases; nucleotides outside the gene matches: 11. The CDR3 has 16 residues. Germline V gene data show CDR1 as SGHRS and CDR2 as YFSETQ. The CDR3 DNA follows: TGCGCCAGCAGCTTTTTATCGGGACAGGGGTCAAGTGAGCAGTTCTTC. Protein sequence: CASSFLSGQGSSEQFF.

There are many counts of this clonotype. The J gene is TRBJ2-3, the V gene TRBV4-1, with 8 positions matching TRBD1. The V gene's germline CDR1 is MGHRA and CDR2 YSYEKL. The CDR3 is 15 amino acids. V dropped 2 bases and J dropped 5; count of bases not matched to a gene: 6. The CDR3 DNA reads TGCGCCAGCAGCCAAACCCCCGGGACAGGAGATACGCAGTATTTT. It codes for CASSQTPGTGDTQYF.

This clonotype was recorded many times. The chain has TRBV28 and TRBJ2-1; tentative D call: TRBD1 (5 bases). Germline assignment: CDR1 MDHEN and CDR2 SYDVKM. The CDR3 totals 15 residues. The V end was cut by 7 bases, the J end by 15 bases, with 28 bases between. CDR3 bases: TGTGCCAGCACCTCCGCAACGGAAGGGGCCATGGGGCGGTTCTTC. It translates to CASTSATEGAMGRFF.

This clonotype was seen at least ten times. The rearrangement links TRBV29-1 to TRBJ1-1; the D gene is possibly TRBD1 (5 bases). The germline V gene encodes CDR1 SQVTM and CDR2 ANQGSEA. The CDR3 runs to 13 residues. With 6 bases removed from V and 6 bases from J, the gap between germline ends came to 17 bases. The CDR3 sequence: CSVQGPLMSEAFF. Here the CDR3 DNA reads TGCAGCGTGCAGGGACCCCTTATGTCTGAAGCTTTCTTT.

This clonotype was observed a handful of times. The chain employs TRBV29-1 and TRBJ1-1, with D possibly matching TRBD1 (5 bases). The V and J ends lost 5 bases and 4 bases respectively, with 11 bases between them. The CDR3 runs 12 residues. Germline CDR1 SQVTM, CDR2 ANQGSEA. CDR3 in amino acids: CSVLQGGTEAFF. In DNA, the CDR3 is TGCAGCGTTCTGCAGGGCGGCACTGAAGCTTTCTTT.

This clonotype was recorded at least ten times. This chain uses TRBV24-1 with TRBJ1-1; D is perhaps TRBD1 (5 bases). CDR1 KGHDR and CDR2 SFDVKD come from the germline V gene. Trimming stripped 5 bases from V and 7 bases from J, with 13 bases between. The CDR3 has 13 amino acids. This CDR3 is CATSATPGGEAFF. As DNA, the CDR3 is TGTGCCACCAGTGCCACTCCGGGGGGTGAAGCTTTCTTT.

The chain links TRBV19 to TRBJ2-1; 9 positions match TRBD2. Per germline, CDR1 LNHDA and CDR2 SQIVND (reference sequence). Trimming took 4 bases from V and 8 from J; bases not matched to a gene: 9. The CDR3 covers 15 residues. The CDR3 DNA follows: TGTGCCAGTAGTAATGGGATAGCGGGAGACGATGAGCAGTTCTTC. As protein: CASSNGIAGDDEQFF.

The V gene is TRBV7-8, the J gene TRBJ1-1; perhaps TRBD1 as D (5 bases). CDR1 and CDR2 from the germline V gene are SGHVS and FQNEAQ. The V gene lost 3 bases and the J gene lost 1 base, with 12 bases spanning the gap. This CDR3 is built from 15 residues. This CDR3 reads CASSFPWTPNTEAFF. CDR3 DNA sequence: TGTGCCAGCAGCTTTCCGTGGACACCGAACACTGAAGCTTTCTTT. The complete variable domain, with remaining parts taken from reference TRBV7-8 and TRBJ1-1, reads GAGVSQSPRYKVAKRGQDVALRCDPISGHVSLFWYQQALGQGPEFLTYFQNEAQLDKSGLPSDRFFAERPEGSVSTLKIQRTQQEDSAVYLCASSFPWTPNTEAFFGQGTRLTVV.

There are many counts of this clonotype. V and J are TRBV20-1 and TRBJ2-7; 10 bases fit TRBD1. The V and J ends lost 3 bases and 9 bases, in that order; junction bases with no gene match: 11. Per germline, CDR1 DFQATT and CDR2 SNEGSKA (reference sequence). This CDR3 spans 14 amino acids. The CDR3 region has the DNA TGCAGTGCTAGCGCAGGACAGGGGGGCGGCCTGCAGTACTTC. This translates into CSASAGQGGGLQYF.

This clonotype was counted many times. The V gene is TRBV5-4, the J gene TRBJ2-5, with a weak D call TRBD2 (7 bases). Trimming pared 4 bases from V and 5 bases from J, leaving 15 bases between. CDR1 SGHNT and CDR2 YYREEE come from the germline V gene (reference sequence). The CDR3 is 14 residues long. The CDR3 region is CASSPRWGGETQYF. For the CDR3, the DNA is TGTGCCAGCAGCCCCCGGTGGGGGGGCGAGACCCAGTACTTC.

This clonotype was observed many times. V usage is TRBV20-1 and J usage is TRBJ2-1, with D possibly TRBD1 on 5 matching bases. Trimming left V 3 bases short and J 8 bases short, with 14 bases between. Germline lookup yields CDR1 DFQATT and CDR2 SNEGSKA (reference sequence). The CDR3 has 13 amino acids. The CDR3 sequence: CSASRTLYDEQFF. The CDR3 DNA reads TGCAGTGCTAGTAGGACACTTTACGATGAGCAGTTCTTC.